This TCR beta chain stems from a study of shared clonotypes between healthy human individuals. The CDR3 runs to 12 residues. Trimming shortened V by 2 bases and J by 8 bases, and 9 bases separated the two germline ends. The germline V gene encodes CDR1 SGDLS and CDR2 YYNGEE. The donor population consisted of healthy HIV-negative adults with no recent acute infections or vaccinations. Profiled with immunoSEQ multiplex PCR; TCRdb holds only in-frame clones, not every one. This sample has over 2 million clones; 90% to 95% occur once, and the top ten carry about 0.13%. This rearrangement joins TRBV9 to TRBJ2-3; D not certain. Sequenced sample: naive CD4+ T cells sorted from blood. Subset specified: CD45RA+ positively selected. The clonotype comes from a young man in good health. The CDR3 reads CASSVSSSTQYF. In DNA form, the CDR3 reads TGTGCCAGCAGCGTTAGTAGTTCTACGCAGTATTTT.